The next 18 T cell receptor beta chains were all read from a single sample in a study of blood T cell repertoires in COVID-19. Clones were read by immunoSEQ multiplex PCR, and TCRdb kept only the in-frame ones, dropping some. Among 200,000 to 300,000 clones listed, about nine tenths were seen once. The sequencing input was peripheral blood. These receptors originate from a man between 35 and 55 years old who had recovered from COVID-19.

CDR3: CASSETGGRSPLHF. The CDR3 nucleotides read TGCGCCAGCAGTGAGACAGGGGGCCGATCACCCCTCCACTTT. The chain is built from TRBV10-1 and TRBJ1-6, with 9 nucleotides matching TRBD1. The CDR3 contains 14 residues. V shed 2 bases, J shed 10 bases, and the junction held 3 bases outside the gene matches. Germline CDR1 is WNHNN and CDR2 is SYGVQD (reference sequence).

This clone came up once. Sequence at one end of the junction differs from germline and may be a read error. This chain links TRBV27 with TRBJ2-5; possible D gene TRBD1, 6 bases. Germline assignment: CDR1 MNHEY and CDR2 SMNVEV (reference sequence). This CDR3 is 12 amino acids long. In nucleotides, the CDR3 is TGTGCCACACGCCCGGGACAAGGGACCCAGTACTTC. Encoded protein: CATRPGQGTQYF.

This sequence joins TRBV7-3 and TRBJ1-2, with TRBD1 matching 7 bases. The CDR3 spans 16 residues. CDR1 is SGHTA and CDR2 is FQGTGA in the germline V gene. J gave up 4 bases and V 5 bases, and 13 bases lay outside the gene matches. CDR3 amino acids: CASSPTGRGSVYGYTF. CDR3 DNA: TGTGCCAGCAGCCCGACAGGGCGAGGGTCCGTCTATGGCTACACCTTC.

The chain employs TRBV5-1 and TRBJ2-6; TRBD1 might be the D (5 bases). V was trimmed by 4 bases and J by 0 bases, leaving 14 bases between them. CDR1 and CDR2 from the germline V gene are SGHRS and YFSETQ. The CDR3 length is 17 residues. The CDR3 protein is CASSTRVDLSGANVLTF. CDR3 DNA sequence: TGCGCCAGCAGCACCAGGGTGGACCTCTCTGGGGCCAACGTCCTGACTTTC. Drawing the rest from reference TRBV5-1 and TRBJ2-6, the complete variable domain is KAGVTQTPRYLIKTRGQQVTLSCSPISGHRSVSWYQQTPGQGLQFLFEYFSETQRNKGNFPGRFSGRQFSNSRSEMNVSTLELGDSALYLCASSTRVDLSGANVLTFGAGSRLTVL.

The V gene is TRBV2, the J gene TRBJ2-7; D possibly corresponds to TRBD1 (7 bases). Trimming left V 4 bases short and J 6 bases short, with 22 bases between. CDR3 length: 16 residues. The germline V gene has CDR1 SNHLY and CDR2 FYNNEI. CDR3 coding DNA: TGTGCCAGCAGTGGGGTGGGCAGGGGGGCTGACAGCGAGCAGTACTTC. As protein: CASSGVGRGADSEQYF.

Details on this clone: Other DNA sequences in this sample translate to the same CDR3. J is TRBJ1-2 and V is TRBV5-1; the D is unclear. The CDR3 has 14 amino acids. Trimming took 4 bases from V and 0 from J, leaving 10 bases between them. Per germline, CDR1 SGHRS and CDR2 YFSETQ. The CDR3 reads CASSLSGTNYGYTF. Written as DNA, the CDR3 is TGCGCCAGCAGCCTCTCCGGGACTAACTATGGCTACACCTTC.

V usage is TRBV27 and J usage is TRBJ2-1; TRBD2 aligns across 9 bases. Per germline, CDR1 MNHEY and CDR2 SMNVEV (reference sequence). J was trimmed by 9 bases and V by 7 bases; bases with no gene match: 10. The CDR3 has 14 amino acids. In DNA, the CDR3 is TGTGCCAGCACTTGGGGCGGGGGGGCTTTTGAGCAGTTCTTC. Translated: CASTWGGGAFEQFF.

The chain recombines TRBV25-1 with TRBJ2-7; weak D call: TRBD1 (5 bases). Germline-derived CDR1 and CDR2 are MGHDK and SYGVNS. The CDR3 loop spans 13 amino acids. V lost 4 bases and J 7 bases, leaving 14 bases between the germline ends. The CDR3: CASSVARVGEQYF. The CDR3 DNA is TGTGCCAGCAGTGTGGCCAGGGTGGGAGAGCAGTACTTC.

V and J are TRBV18 and TRBJ1-4; 10 nucleotides line up with TRBD1. This CDR3 contains 18 residues. Per germline, CDR1 KGHSH and CDR2 LQKENI. Trimming took 2 bases from V and 1 from J; bases not matched to a gene: 7. CDR3 in amino acids: CASSPKGDRGQTNEKLFF. In DNA, the CDR3 is TGTGCCAGCTCACCAAAAGGGGACAGGGGCCAAACTAATGAAAAACTGTTTTTT.

V usage is TRBV7-9 and J usage is TRBJ2-2; TRBD1 agrees at 7 bases. Germline lookup yields CDR1 SEHNR and CDR2 FQNEAQ (reference sequence). V was clipped by 4 bases and J by 1 base; unmatched bases: 6. The CDR3 runs to 16 residues. For the CDR3, the DNA is TGTGCCAGCAGCTCCAGGGGGACGGGGAACACCGGGGAGCTGTTTTTT. Its protein is CASSSRGTGNTGELFF.

This clone was recorded a few times. The junction shows a germline mismatch at one end, possibly a read error. V gene TRBV20-1 combines with J gene TRBJ2-2; 15 positions match TRBD2. The V gene's germline CDR1 is DFQATT and CDR2 SNEGSKA (reference sequence). The CDR3 extends over 14 amino acids. The CDR3 coding sequence is TGCAGTGCTAGTGTCCCGGGACTAGCGGGGGGGCTGTTTTTT. Its translation is CSASVPGLAGGLFF.

The chain combines TRBV6-5 with TRBJ2-7; D might be TRBD2 (5 bases). CDR3 size: 14 residues. CDR1 MNHEY and CDR2 SVGAGI come from the germline V gene. The V end lost 0 bases, the J end lost 6 bases, and 12 bases lay between the germline ends. CDR3 protein: CASSYSNGNVEQYF. The CDR3 nucleotides read TGTGCCAGCAGTTACTCGAACGGGAATGTCGAGCAGTACTTC.

The chain is built from TRBV19 and TRBJ2-2, with D perhaps TRBD2 (5 bases). V lost 4 bases and J lost 7, with 7 bases in between. The CDR3 extends over 12 amino acids. From germline, CDR1 is LNHDA and CDR2 SQIVND (reference sequence). CDR3 sequence reads: CASSNRGGELFF. The CDR3 DNA follows: TGTGCCAGTAGTAACCGGGGCGGGGAGCTGTTTTTT.

This chain uses TRBV9 with TRBJ2-3, with 16 bases lining up with TRBD2. The CDR3 spans 19 residues. From germline, CDR1 is SGDLS and CDR2 YYNGEE. V shed 3 bases, J shed 2 bases, and the junction held 9 bases outside the gene matches. The CDR3 nucleotides are TGTGCCAGCAGCGAAGAGGGACTAGCGGGGGGGCATTTCACAGATACGCAGTATTTT. Its translation: CASSEEGLAGGHFTDTQYF.

The V call is TRBV7-2, the J call TRBJ1-1; 7 nucleotides agree with TRBD1. V trimming: 5 bases; J trimming: 1 base; junction bases outside the gene matches: 4. Germline-derived CDR1 and CDR2 are SGHTA and FQGNSA. The CDR3 contains 14 residues. CDR3 protein: CASSTRQGNTEAFF. The CDR3 DNA follows: TGTGCCAGCAGCACCCGACAGGGGAACACTGAAGCTTTCTTT.

The V call is TRBV4-1, the J call TRBJ1-1, with D maybe TRBD1 (6 bases). The V end lost 1 base, the J end lost 5 bases, and 14 bases lay between the germline ends. This CDR3 has 15 residues. The germline V gene encodes CDR1 MGHRA and CDR2 YSYEKL. CDR3 in amino acids: CASSQVGGARTEAFF. The CDR3 DNA is TGCGCCAGCAGCCAAGTCGGGGGGGCGAGGACTGAAGCTTTCTTT.

This rearrangement joins TRBV19 to TRBJ2-7, with 7 bases lining up with TRBD1. The CDR3 has 15 amino acids. V lost 2 bases and J lost 1; bases outside the gene matches: 5. The germline gives CDR1 LNHDA, CDR2 SQIVND (reference sequence). The CDR3 DNA reads as TGTGCCAGTAGTATAAGGGGACAGACGTCCTACGAGCAGTACTTC. Amino acid sequence: CASSIRGQTSYEQYF.

This clone was seen once. The rearrangement uses TRBV19 and TRBJ1-6, with 7 bases lining up with TRBD1. Germline CDR1 LNHDA, CDR2 SQIVND (reference sequence). The CDR3 sequence is 15 residues long. V lost 6 bases, J lost 6 bases, and 8 bases stayed unmatched. CDR3 DNA: TGTGCCAGTAGACCCGACAGGGCGGGTAATTCACCCCTCCACTTT. Encoded protein: CASRPDRAGNSPLHF.